This is a list of T cell receptor beta chains from one sample in a study of blood T cell repertoires in COVID-19. The protocol was immunoSEQ multiplex PCR, while the TCRdb copy is restricted to in-frame clones and leaves out a portion. The sample includes some 150,000 clones, 80% to 90% of them seen just once. Material: peripheral blood. Receptor source: a man aged 40-49 years with acute or convalescent COVID-19. Both conserved end residues are part of each CDR3. A D gene is named only where the DNA matches it firmly. Clone size is not always given. Where it is, it says once, few, many or a class for expanded clones.

-,TRBV7-6,TRBD2,17,TRBJ2-7,TGTGCCAGCAGCCCTCCCTCGGTTCTAGCGGGACTCTACGAGCAGTACTTC,CASSPPSVLAGLYEQYF
-,TRBV5-1,-,14,TRBJ2-5,TGCGCCAGCACACCAGGTGGGGCCGAGGAGACCCAGTACTTC,CASTPGGAEETQYF
-,TRBV2,TRBD2,15,TRBJ2-1,TGTGCCAGCAGCTCGACTAGCGGGGGTTGGGATGAGCAGTTCTTC,CASSSTSGGWDEQFF
-,TRBV5-1,TRBD1,15,TRBJ1-2,TGCGCCAGCAGCTTGGCCGCGGAGGGGGCTTCTGGCTACACCTTC,CASSLAAEGASGYTF
-,TRBV6-6,-,13,TRBJ1-1,TGTGCCAGTAAGAAGGACAGCATAACTGAAGCTTTCTTT,CASKKDSITEAFF
-,TRBV11-1,TRBD2,15,TRBJ2-3,TGTGCCAGCAGCTTAGGGGGGGGTAGCACAGATACGCAGTATTTT,CASSLGGGSTDTQYF
once,TRBV6-5,TRBD1,15,TRBJ1-1,TGTGCCAGCAGCGCCGGGACAGGGGGCAACACTGAAGCTTTCTTT,CASSAGTGGNTEAFF
-,TRBV9,-,13,TRBJ1-3,TGTGCCAGCTCCCCCCCTCTAGCGAACACCATATATTTT,CASSPPLANTIYF
-,TRBV9,TRBD1,18,TRBJ2-1,TGTGCCAGCAGCGTAGGAGCTCGCGGGACAGGGGGGTACAATGAGCAGTTCTTC,CASSVGARGTGGYNEQFF
-,TRBV5-6,-,14,TRBJ1-2,TGTGCCAGCAGCTTTTGGACCCTCCCGGGAGGCTACACCTTC,CASSFWTLPGGYTF
-,TRBV28,-,14,TRBJ2-2,TGTGCCATTCTGGGGGCCCGTGACACCGGGGAGCTGTTTTTT,CAILGARDTGELFF
-,TRBV12-3/TRBV12-4,-,13,TRBJ1-5,TGTGCCAGCAGTTTTGGCCCACGCCAGCCCCAGCATTTT,CASSFGPRQPQHF
-,TRBV11-1,TRBD1,16,TRBJ1-4,TGTGCCAGCAGCGGAGGCCGGCGCACAGGGGGAGAAAAACTGTTTTTT,CASSGGRRTGGEKLFF
once,TRBV10-3,-,14,TRBJ1-2,TGTGCCATCAGTGAACTGGGGGCCGACTATGGCTACACCTTC,CAISELGADYGYTF
-,TRBV18,-,13,TRBJ1-2,TGTGCCAGCTCACCTCCGGAAGGGGCTGGCTACACCTTC,CASSPPEGAGYTF
-,TRBV6-5,-,14,TRBJ2-7,TGTGCCAGCAGCGCACAGGGGGGGAGCTACGAGCAGTACTTC,CASSAQGGSYEQYF
few,TRBV29-1,-,12,TRBJ1-2,TGCAGCGCTAGCGGGGGCGGTTATGGCTACACCTTC,CSASGGGYGYTF
-,TRBV5-4,-,14,TRBJ1-2,TGTGCCAGCAGCGGGGACATTGGCGGCTATGGCTACACCTTC,CASSGDIGGYGYTF
-,TRBV2,-,14,TRBJ1-2,TGTGCCAGCGGAAGTGGACTCCTGGGCTATGGCTACACCTTC,CASGSGLLGYGYTF
-,TRBV29-1,TRBD1,16,TRBJ1-1,TGCAGCGTTTCTCCCTTTTCCGGGACAGGGAACACTGAAGCTTTCTTT,CSVSPFSGTGNTEAFF
-,TRBV19,TRBD1,16,TRBJ1-2,TGTGCCAGTAGTGCCTCCGGGACAGGTTTTAACTATGGCTACACCTTC,CASSASGTGFNYGYTF